Detailed here is one TCR beta chain. Its antigen is unknown. The data stem from a study of cytomegalovirus exposure and HLA in healthy donors. The ends were cut back, 1 base at V and 1 base at J, with 11 bases in the middle. The CDR3 runs to 17 residues. Per germline, CDR1 LNHNV and CDR2 YYDKDF (reference sequence). Sequenced by immunoSEQ multiplex PCR; TCRdb stores in-frame clones only, minus some. The repertoire holds approximately 100,000 clones, with more than 75% as singletons. The study's findings and limits: According to reports, the classifier identified cytomegalovirus status with high specificity and sensitivity. Within the 130 or so validation repertoires, first-cohort TCR clusters tended to co-occur, according to a later analysis.

The chain links TRBV15 to TRBJ2-6; D is possibly TRBD1 (6 bases). The sequenced sample was PBMCs. The receptor comes from a man aged 18 to 35 in good health and CMV-seropositive. The CDR3 coding sequence is TGTGCCACCAGCAGAGGGGACATGAATTCTGGGGCCAACGTCCTGACTTTC. It encodes CATSRGDMNSGANVLTF. The full variable domain, its missing parts supplied by reference TRBV15 and TRBJ2-6, is DAMVIQNPRYQVTQFGKPVTLSCSQTLNHNVMYWYQQKSSQAPKLLFHYYDKDFNNEADTPDNFQSRRPNTSFCFLDIRSPGLGDTAMYLCATSRGDMNSGANVLTFGAGSRLTVL.